One sample yielded the 26 T cell receptor beta chains listed below, sequenced in a study of cytomegalovirus exposure and HLA in healthy donors. Vbeta (60) and Jbeta (13) primers were used in the PCR. The table came from immunoSEQ multiplex PCR; TCRdb's copy has only in-frame clones and leaves some out. The table has almost 80,000 clones, approximately 61% seen once. The sample consisted of PBMCs. Every receptor here comes from a woman aged 50 to 60 in good health and CMV-seropositive.

This clone was recorded a few times. The same CDR3 also results from other DNA sequences found in this sample. The V and J genes are TRBV9 and TRBJ2-5; 9 positions agree with TRBD2. Per germline, CDR1 SGDLS and CDR2 YYNGEE. V gave up 1 base and J gave up 3 bases; unmatched junction bases: 1. This CDR3 spans 14 amino acids. CDR3 protein: CASSVLAGEETQYF. CDR3 sequence (DNA): TGTGCCAGCAGCGTATTAGCGGGAGAAGAGACCCAGTACTTC.

The chain uses TRBV6-5 and TRBJ2-1; D is unclear. Germline V gene sequence: CDR1 MNHEY, CDR2 SVGAGI. Trimming took 0 bases from V and 4 from J, leaving 10 bases between them. This CDR3 spans 15 amino acids. CDR3 nucleotides: TGTGCCAGCAGTTACTCGAAGGCTAGTTACAATGAGCAGTTCTTC. Translation: CASSYSKASYNEQFF.

The V and J genes are TRBV12-5 and TRBJ2-1; D remains ambiguous. Germline V lookup: CDR1 LGHNT, CDR2 FRNRAP. CDR3 length equals 13 residues. V was trimmed by 6 bases and J by 3 bases, leaving 9 bases between them. CDR3 sequence reads: CASGPPGYNEQFF. DNA of the CDR3: TGTGCTAGTGGGCCGCCGGGCTACAATGAGCAGTTCTTC.

V usage is TRBV6-1 and J usage is TRBJ2-1, with D uncertain. The ends were cut back, 4 bases at V and 6 bases at J, with 13 bases in the middle. Germline lookup yields CDR1 MNHNS and CDR2 SASEGT. The CDR3 is 14 residues long. Written as DNA, the CDR3 is TGTGCCAGCAGTGGGAGAAGAAGCCCCAATGAGCAGTTCTTC. Encoded protein: CASSGRRSPNEQFF.

This clone has just one count. The junction departs from germline at one end; a sequencing error may be responsible. The chain has TRBV7-9 and TRBJ1-1, with D hard to call. The CDR3 has 12 amino acids. Germline V gives CDR1 SEHNR, CDR2 FQNEAQ (reference sequence). This CDR3 reads CSSSLTGRRAFF. Here the CDR3 DNA reads TGTTCCAGCAGCCTCACGGGCCGGAGGGCTTTCTTT.

The chain has TRBV19 and TRBJ2-5, with 8 bases matching TRBD2. The better agreement between TRBJ2-7 and the DNA end casts doubt on the J call. This CDR3 has 17 amino acids. Germline V gene lookup returns CDR1 LNHDA and CDR2 SQIVND (reference sequence). The CDR3 sequence is CASSLTSIQREIYEQYF. The CDR3 DNA follows: TGTGCCAGTAGTTTAACGTCAATACAGCGGGAGATCTACGAGCAGTACTTC.

The genes are TRBV7-8 and TRBJ2-7; D might be TRBD2 (6 bases). From germline, CDR1 is SGHVS and CDR2 FQNEAQ. The CDR3 spans 14 residues. V was shortened by 5 bases and J by 7 bases, with 18 bases between the two germline ends. The DNA for the CDR3 is TGTGCCAGCAGCCTTAGGGAGGCGGGGTTGGAGCAGTACGTC. It translates to CASSLREAGLEQYV.

The chain joins TRBV7-9 to TRBJ2-4; maybe TRBD2 (6 bases). Germline-derived CDR1 and CDR2 are SEHNR and FQNEAQ (reference sequence). This CDR3 region has 14 residues. V was pared by 4 bases and J by 7 bases, with 14 bases between. The CDR3 nucleotides read TGTGCCAGCAGCTCCTACACCCGGGAGAACATTCAGTACTTC. Translating gives CASSSYTRENIQYF.

The chain carries TRBV6-4 and TRBJ2-1; 11 bases are a match to TRBD2. Germline CDR1 is MRHNA and CDR2 is SNTAGT. This CDR3 is built from 16 residues. The ends lost 4 bases at V and 4 bases at J; junction bases unmatched: 6. In DNA, the CDR3 is TGTGCCAGCAGTGTTAGCGGGGGGGACCCATACAATGAGCAGTTCTTC. Translating gives CASSVSGGDPYNEQFF.

This rearrangement joins TRBV2 to TRBJ2-1; weak D call: TRBD1 (5 bases). Germline V CDR1 and CDR2: SNHLY, FYNNEI. This CDR3 spans 13 amino acids. V lost 2 bases to trimming and J lost 8 bases, with 10 bases between them. DNA of the CDR3: TGTGCCAGCAGTGAAACAGGCTTCCATGAGCAGTTCTTC. Translation gives CASSETGFHEQFF. The full variable domain, with the rest looked up from reference TRBV2 and TRBJ2-1, is EPEVTQTPSHQVTQMGQEVILRCVPISNHLYFYWYRQILGQKVEFLVSFYNNEISEKSEIFDDQFSVERPDGSNFTLKIRSTKLEDSAMYFCASSETGFHEQFFGPGTRLTVL.

This clone was observed a handful of times. The chain carries TRBV4-1 and TRBJ2-3; a weak D match, TRBD2 (6 bases). Trimming took 1 base from V and 4 from J, leaving 12 bases between them. Per the germline V gene, CDR1 is MGHRA and CDR2 is YSYEKL. The CDR3 sequence is 15 residues long. CDR3 amino acids: CASSQVGASADTQYF. CDR3 sequence (DNA): TGCGCCAGCAGCCAAGTAGGGGCTAGCGCAGATACGCAGTATTTT.

This chain links TRBV29-1 with TRBJ2-3; D is uncertain. The CDR3 totals 13 residues. Germline CDR1 and CDR2: SQVTM and ANQGSEA. Trimming took 4 bases from V and 0 from J, leaving 8 bases between them. CDR3 protein: CSVAEPSTDTQYF. As DNA, the CDR3 is TGCAGCGTTGCGGAGCCCAGCACAGATACGCAGTATTTT.

This chain joins TRBV15 and TRBJ2-7; D remains unclear. Germline V gene sequence: CDR1 LNHNV, CDR2 YYDKDF (reference sequence). The V end was cut by 0 bases, the J end by 3 bases, with 6 bases between. This CDR3 has 13 amino acids. The CDR3 DNA sequence: TGTGCCACCAGCAGAGACAGATACTACGAGCAGTACGTC. This translates into CATSRDRYYEQYV.

Only a few counts were recorded for this clone. V and J are TRBV11-2 and TRBJ2-4; 7 bases align to TRBD2. Germline CDR1 is SGHAT and CDR2 is FQNNGV. The junction had 13 bases not matched to a gene; V was cut back by 5 bases and J by 9 bases. CDR3 length: 15 amino acids. CDR3 in amino acids: CASSPYGGRRVIQYF. The CDR3, as DNA: TGTGCCAGCAGCCCCTACGGGGGGAGAAGGGTCATTCAGTACTTC.

V and J are TRBV18 and TRBJ1-1; D not resolved. V was cut by 5 bases and J by 0 bases, with 7 bases left in between. The CDR3 is 13 amino acids. From germline, CDR1 is KGHSH and CDR2 LQKENI. In nucleotides, the CDR3 is TGTGCCAGCTCAGGCGGTTTGAACACTGAAGCTTTCTTT. Encoded protein: CASSGGLNTEAFF.

CDR3 loop: CASSSQGAHEQYF. In DNA, the CDR3 is TGTGCCAGCAGCTCACAGGGGGCCCACGAGCAGTACTTC. The chain joins TRBV5-6 to TRBJ2-7, with TRBD1 matching 9 bases. There are 13 residues in the CDR3. Unmatched junction bases numbered 3, after V lost 3 bases and J lost 5 bases. The germline V gene encodes CDR1 SGHDT and CDR2 YYEEEE.

This clone appeared a single time. The chain employs TRBV4-1 and TRBJ2-3; 8 bases map to TRBD2. J gave up 7 bases and V 2 bases, and 8 bases lay outside the gene matches. Per the germline V gene, CDR1 is MGHRA and CDR2 is YSYEKL. There are 15 residues in the CDR3. The CDR3 here is CASSQNMAGGHTQYF. The CDR3 DNA reads TGCGCCAGCAGCCAAAATATGGCGGGGGGCCATACGCAGTATTTT.

The CDR3 sequence: CASSFRETQYF. CDR3 bases: TGTGCCAGCAGTTTCCGAGAGACCCAGTACTTC. The chain uses TRBV27 and TRBJ2-5; D gene ambiguous. Looked up from germline, CDR1 is MNHEY and CDR2 is SMNVEV (reference sequence). Trimming stripped 3 bases from V and 4 bases from J, with 3 bases between. The CDR3 extends over 11 amino acids.

This clone showed up just a few times. The chain joins TRBV7-9 to TRBJ2-5; 7 bases map to TRBD1. Losses at the gene ends were 6 bases for V and 1 base for J; bases not matched to a gene: 8. This CDR3 region has 15 residues. Per germline, CDR1 SEHNR and CDR2 FQNEAQ (reference sequence). The DNA for the CDR3 is TGTGCCAGCAGGGAGACAGGGTCTGGCCAAGAGACCCAGTACTTC. This encodes CASRETGSGQETQYF.

This clone was seen only once. V is TRBV6-6 and J is TRBJ2-7; TRBD2 matches 7 bases. The CDR3 consists of 16 residues. Germline CDR1 MNHNY, CDR2 SVGAGI (reference sequence). The ends lost 6 bases at V and 2 bases at J; junction bases unmatched: 13. CDR3 sequence: CASSHDGGRDAYEQYV. CDR3 DNA: TGTGCCAGCAGCCACGACGGAGGGAGGGATGCCTACGAGCAGTACGTC.

This clone has only a few counts. The rearrangement joins TRBV11-2 to TRBJ2-7; D may be TRBD1 (5 bases). Germline values: CDR1 SGHAT, CDR2 FQNNGV. Trimming cost V 2 bases and J 1 base, with 9 bases left between them. The CDR3 extends over 14 amino acids. The chain's CDR3 is CASSLNRPSYEQYF. In DNA form, the CDR3 reads TGTGCCAGCAGCTTAAACAGGCCATCCTACGAGCAGTACTTC.

This CDR3 is CAFDRDATEAFF. DNA of the CDR3: TGTGCCTTCGACAGGGACGCCACTGAAGCTTTCTTT. The chain combines TRBV30 with TRBJ1-1, with TRBD1 identical over 7 bases. J was trimmed by 4 bases and V by 7 bases; bases with no gene match: 6. CDR1 and CDR2 (germline): GTSNPN, SVGIG (reference sequence). The CDR3 consists of 12 residues. Together with reference TRBV30 and TRBJ1-1, the CDR3 gives the full variable domain: SQTIHQWPATLVQPVGSPLSLECTVEGTSNPNLYWYRQAAGRGLQLLFYSVGIGQISSEVPQNLSASRPQDRQFILSSKKLLLSDSGFYLCAFDRDATEAFFGQGTRLTVV.

This clone was counted only a few times. This chain links TRBV29-1 with TRBJ2-2; 8 bases map to TRBD1. After removal of 6 bases from V and 4 bases from J, the junction contained 1 base not matched to a gene. CDR1 and CDR2 from the germline V gene are SQVTM and ANQGSEA. The CDR3 has 12 residues. The CDR3 reads CSVTGVTGELFF. The CDR3 DNA sequence: TGCAGCGTGACAGGGGTCACCGGGGAGCTGTTTTTT.

In DNA, the CDR3 is TGTGCCAGCAGCCTTATAAACTATGGCTACACCTTC. Its translation is CASSLINYGYTF. J is TRBJ1-2 and V is TRBV28; D gene ambiguous. This CDR3 is 12 amino acids long. Germline CDR1 is MDHEN and CDR2 is SYDVKM. V was trimmed by 6 bases and J by 2 bases, leaving 7 bases between them.

This clone is classed as medium-sized (0.01 to 0.1%). This sample also contains other DNA sequences that code for the same CDR3. This chain uses TRBV6-1 with TRBJ1-2; TRBD1 matches at 9 bases. Germline CDR1 and CDR2: MNHNS and SASEGT. Unmatched junction bases numbered 3, after V lost 10 bases and J lost 0 bases. CDR3 length: 13 amino acids. The DNA of the CDR3 is TGTGCCACCGGGACAGGGACTAACTATGGCTACACCTTC. Its translation is CATGTGTNYGYTF.

In its sample, this clone was seen a few times. The chain is built from TRBV18 and TRBJ2-1; 7 nucleotides align to TRBD2. This CDR3 spans 16 amino acids. The germline gives CDR1 KGHSH, CDR2 LQKENI. V was clipped by 0 bases and J by 4 bases; unmatched bases: 6. CDR3 amino acids: CASSPPLSGIYNEQFF. The CDR3 region has the DNA TGTGCCAGCTCACCACCGCTGAGCGGGATATACAATGAGCAGTTCTTC. Full variable domain (rest looked up from reference TRBV18 and TRBJ2-1): NAGVMQNPRHLVRRRGQEARLRCSPMKGHSHVYWYRQLPEEGLKFMVYLQKENIIDESGMPKERFSAEFPKEGPSILRIQQVVRGDSAAYFCASSPPLSGIYNEQFFGPGTRLTVL.